This T cell receptor (beta chain) originates from a study of blood T cell repertoires in COVID-19. V was shortened by 5 bases and J by 6 bases, with 5 bases between the two germline ends. This CDR3 comprises 11 residues. Germline assignment: CDR1 SGHTA and CDR2 FQGNSA. The repertoire was sequenced with immunoSEQ multiplex PCR; TCRdb's copy has only in-frame clones and lacks some. The sample holds fewer than 250,000 clones, around 83% seen once. Sequenced sample: PBMCs or T cells enriched from blood (not recorded which). This clonotype was obtained from a woman in her forties who had recovered from COVID-19. The chain uses TRBV7-2 and TRBJ2-1; perhaps TRBD1 as D (5 bases). CDR3 DNA: TGTGCCAGCAGCGGGGCCAATGAGCAGTTCTTC. This sequence encodes CASSGANEQFF.